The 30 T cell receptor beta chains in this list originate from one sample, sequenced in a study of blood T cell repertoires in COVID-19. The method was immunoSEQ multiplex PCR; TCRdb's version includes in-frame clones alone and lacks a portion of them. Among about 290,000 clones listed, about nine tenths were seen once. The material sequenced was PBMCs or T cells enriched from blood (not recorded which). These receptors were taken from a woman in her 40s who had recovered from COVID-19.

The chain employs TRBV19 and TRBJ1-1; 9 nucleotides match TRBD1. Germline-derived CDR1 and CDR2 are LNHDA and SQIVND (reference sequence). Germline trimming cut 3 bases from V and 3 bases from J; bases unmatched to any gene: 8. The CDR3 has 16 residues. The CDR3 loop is CASSILGTGFDTEAFF. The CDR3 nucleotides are TGTGCCAGTAGTATTCTGGGGACAGGGTTTGACACTGAAGCTTTCTTT.

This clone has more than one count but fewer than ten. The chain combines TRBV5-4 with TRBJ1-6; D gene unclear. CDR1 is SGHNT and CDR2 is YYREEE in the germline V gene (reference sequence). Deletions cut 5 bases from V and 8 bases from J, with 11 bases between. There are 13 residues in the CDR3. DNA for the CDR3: TGTGCCAGCAGTCCCTATGTCGATTCACCCCTCCACTTT. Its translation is CASSPYVDSPLHF.

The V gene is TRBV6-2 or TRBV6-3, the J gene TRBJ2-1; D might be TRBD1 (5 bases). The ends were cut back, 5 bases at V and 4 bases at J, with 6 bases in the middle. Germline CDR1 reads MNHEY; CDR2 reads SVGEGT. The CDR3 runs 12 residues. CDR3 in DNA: TGTGCCAGCAGTCACAGGTACAATGAGCAGTTCTTC. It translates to CASSHRYNEQFF.

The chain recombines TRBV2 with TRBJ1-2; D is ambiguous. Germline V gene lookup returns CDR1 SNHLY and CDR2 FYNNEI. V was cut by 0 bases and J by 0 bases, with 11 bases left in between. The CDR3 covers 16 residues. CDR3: CASSEARSQANYGYTF. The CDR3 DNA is TGTGCCAGCAGTGAAGCGCGATCCCAAGCTAACTATGGCTACACCTTC.

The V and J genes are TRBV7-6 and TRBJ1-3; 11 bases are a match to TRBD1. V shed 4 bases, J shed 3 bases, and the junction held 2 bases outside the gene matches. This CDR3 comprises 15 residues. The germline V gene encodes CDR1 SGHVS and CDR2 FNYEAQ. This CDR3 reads CASSSGTGGGNTIYF. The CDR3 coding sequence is TGTGCCAGCAGCTCCGGGACAGGGGGTGGAAACACCATATATTTT.

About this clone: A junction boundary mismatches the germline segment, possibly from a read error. Here the CDR3 reads CASSPGGATDTQYF. CDR3 DNA sequence: TGTGCTAGCAGCCCGGGGGGGGCCACAGATACGCAGTATTTT. The J gene is TRBJ2-3, the V gene TRBV7-7, with 8 bases aligning to TRBD2. The CDR3 totals 14 residues. Germline CDR1 SSHAT, CDR2 FNYEAQ (reference sequence).

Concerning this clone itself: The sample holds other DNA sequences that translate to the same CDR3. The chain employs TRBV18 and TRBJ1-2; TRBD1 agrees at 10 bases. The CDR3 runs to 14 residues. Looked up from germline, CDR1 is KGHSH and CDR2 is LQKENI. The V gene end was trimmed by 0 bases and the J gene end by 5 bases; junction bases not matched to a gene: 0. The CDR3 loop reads CASSPPGQGYGYTF. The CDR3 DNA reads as TGTGCCAGCTCACCACCGGGACAGGGGTATGGCTACACCTTC.

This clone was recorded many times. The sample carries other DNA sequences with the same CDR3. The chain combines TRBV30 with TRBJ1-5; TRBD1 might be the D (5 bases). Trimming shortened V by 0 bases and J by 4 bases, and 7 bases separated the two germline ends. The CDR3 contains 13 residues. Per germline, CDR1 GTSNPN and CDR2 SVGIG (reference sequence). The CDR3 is CAWSVGGNQPQHF. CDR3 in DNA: TGTGCCTGGAGTGTCGGGGGTAATCAGCCCCAGCATTTT.

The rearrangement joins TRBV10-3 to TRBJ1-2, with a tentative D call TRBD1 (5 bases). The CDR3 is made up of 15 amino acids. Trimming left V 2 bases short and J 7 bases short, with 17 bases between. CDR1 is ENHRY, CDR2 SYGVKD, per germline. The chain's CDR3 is CAISEGAGPPVGYTF. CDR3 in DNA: TGTGCCATCAGTGAGGGCGCAGGGCCGCCGGTTGGCTACACCTTC.

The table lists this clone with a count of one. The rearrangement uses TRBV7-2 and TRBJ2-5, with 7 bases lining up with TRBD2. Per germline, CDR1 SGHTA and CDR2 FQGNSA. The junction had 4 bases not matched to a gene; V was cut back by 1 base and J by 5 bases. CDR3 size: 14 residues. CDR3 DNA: TGTGCCAGCAGCTTAGTCCAGGGAGGGGAGACCCAGTACTTC. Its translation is CASSLVQGGETQYF.

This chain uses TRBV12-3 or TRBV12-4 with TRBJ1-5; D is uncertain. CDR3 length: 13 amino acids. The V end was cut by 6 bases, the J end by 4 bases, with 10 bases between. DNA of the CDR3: TGTGCCAGCAGCTTCGACACGAATCAGCCCCAGCATTTT. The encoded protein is CASSFDTNQPQHF.

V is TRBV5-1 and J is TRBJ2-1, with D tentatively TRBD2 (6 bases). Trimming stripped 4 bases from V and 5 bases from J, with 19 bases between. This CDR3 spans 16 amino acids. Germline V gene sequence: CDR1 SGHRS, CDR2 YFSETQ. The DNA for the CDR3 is TGCGCCAGCAGCCCCAGTCCCGGGCGGGGCAACAATGAGCAGTTCTTC. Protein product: CASSPSPGRGNNEQFF.

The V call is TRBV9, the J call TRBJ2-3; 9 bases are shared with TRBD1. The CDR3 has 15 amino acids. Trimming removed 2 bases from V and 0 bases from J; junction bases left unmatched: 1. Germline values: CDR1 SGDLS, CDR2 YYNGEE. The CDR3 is CASSVTGGSTDTQYF. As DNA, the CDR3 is TGTGCCAGCAGCGTGACAGGGGGTAGCACAGATACGCAGTATTTT.

CDR3 amino acids: CASSEGLVAGGDEQFF. The DNA of the CDR3 is TGTGCCAGCAGCGAAGGGCTAGTAGCGGGGGGGGATGAGCAGTTCTTC. The chain employs TRBV25-1 and TRBJ2-1; 11 bases line up with TRBD2. CDR1 is MGHDK, CDR2 SYGVNS, per germline. V shed 6 bases and J 8 bases; nucleotides not matched to a gene: 12. The CDR3 covers 16 residues.

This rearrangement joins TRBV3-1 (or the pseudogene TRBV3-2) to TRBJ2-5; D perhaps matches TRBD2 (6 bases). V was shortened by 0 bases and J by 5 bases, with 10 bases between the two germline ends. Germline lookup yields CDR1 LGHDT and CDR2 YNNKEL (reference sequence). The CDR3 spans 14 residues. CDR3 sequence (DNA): TGTGCCAGCAGCCAAGAGGCGGGGACGGAGACCCAGTACTTC. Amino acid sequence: CASSQEAGTETQYF.

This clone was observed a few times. The CDR3 loop reads CASSYSNRDRAFWTF. CDR3 DNA sequence: TGTGCCAGCAGTTACTCAAACCGGGACAGGGCCTTTTGGACCTTC. The rearrangement uses TRBV6-5 and TRBJ1-2; 9 positions agree with TRBD1. The J segment lost 14 bases and the V segment lost 0 bases, leaving 13 bases of the junction unmatched. The CDR3 runs to 15 residues. Germline V lookup: CDR1 MNHEY, CDR2 SVGAGI.

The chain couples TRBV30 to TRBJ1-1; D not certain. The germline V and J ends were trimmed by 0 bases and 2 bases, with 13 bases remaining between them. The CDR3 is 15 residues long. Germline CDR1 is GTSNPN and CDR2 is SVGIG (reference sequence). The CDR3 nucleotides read TGTGCCTGGAGTGTAAGTATCGGGATTAACACTGAAGCTTTCTTT. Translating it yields CAWSVSIGINTEAFF.

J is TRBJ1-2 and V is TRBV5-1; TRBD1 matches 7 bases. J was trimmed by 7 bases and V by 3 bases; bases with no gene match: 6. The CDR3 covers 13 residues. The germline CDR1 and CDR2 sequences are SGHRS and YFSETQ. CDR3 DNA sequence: TGCGCCAGCAGCTCGACAGGGCTGGGTGGCTACACCTTC. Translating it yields CASSSTGLGGYTF. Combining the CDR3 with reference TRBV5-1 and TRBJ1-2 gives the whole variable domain KAGVTQTPRYLIKTRGQQVTLSCSPISGHRSVSWYQQTPGQGLQFLFEYFSETQRNKGNFPGRFSGRQFSNSRSEMNVSTLELGDSALYLCASSSTGLGGYTFGSGTRLTVV.

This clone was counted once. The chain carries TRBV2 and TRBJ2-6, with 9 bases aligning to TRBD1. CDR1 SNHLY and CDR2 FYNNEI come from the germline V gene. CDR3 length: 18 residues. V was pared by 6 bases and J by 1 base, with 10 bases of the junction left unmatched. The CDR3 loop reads CASRLRGTGSSGANVLTF. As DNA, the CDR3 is TGTGCCAGCAGACTCCGGGGGACAGGGTCTTCTGGGGCCAACGTCCTGACTTTC.

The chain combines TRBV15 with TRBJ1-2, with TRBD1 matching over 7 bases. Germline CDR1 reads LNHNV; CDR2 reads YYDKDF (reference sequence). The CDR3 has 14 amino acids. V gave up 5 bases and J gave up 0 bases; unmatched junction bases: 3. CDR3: CATSLDRANYGYTF. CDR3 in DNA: TGTGCCACCAGCTTAGACAGGGCTAACTATGGCTACACCTTC.

The CDR3 nucleotides are TGTGCCAGCAGCCTTTATGGACAGGGGCATAAAGAGACCCAGTACTTC. This translates into CASSLYGQGHKETQYF. The chain links TRBV27 to TRBJ2-5; 9 bases agree with TRBD1. With 6 bases clipped from V and 3 bases from J, the junction kept 11 bases outside the gene matches. This CDR3 region has 16 residues. The germline V gene encodes CDR1 MNHEY and CDR2 SMNVEV (reference sequence).

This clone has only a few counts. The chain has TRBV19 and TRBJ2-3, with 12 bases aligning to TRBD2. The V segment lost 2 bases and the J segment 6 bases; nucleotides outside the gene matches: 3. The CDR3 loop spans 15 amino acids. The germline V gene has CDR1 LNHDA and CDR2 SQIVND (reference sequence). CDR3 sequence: CASSILAGGSDTQYF. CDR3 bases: TGTGCCAGTAGTATACTAGCGGGAGGGTCGGATACGCAGTATTTT. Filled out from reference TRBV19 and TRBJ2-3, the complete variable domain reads DGGITQSPKYLFRKEGQNVTLSCEQNLNHDAMYWYRQDPGQGLRLIYYSQIVNDFQKGDIAEGYSVSREKKESFPLTVTSAQKNPTAFYLCASSILAGGSDTQYFGPGTRLTVL.

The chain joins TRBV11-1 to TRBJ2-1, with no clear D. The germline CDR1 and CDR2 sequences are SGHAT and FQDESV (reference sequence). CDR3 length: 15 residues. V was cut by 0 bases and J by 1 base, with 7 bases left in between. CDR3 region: CASSLALPSYNEQFF. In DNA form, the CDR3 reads TGTGCCAGCAGCTTAGCCCTTCCGTCCTACAATGAGCAGTTCTTC.

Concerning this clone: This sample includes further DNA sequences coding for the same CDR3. CDR3 residues: CASSLLSTNEKLFF. The CDR3 region has the DNA TGCGCCAGCAGCTTACTGTCAACTAATGAAAAACTGTTTTTT. The chain combines TRBV5-1 with TRBJ1-4, with D hard to call. Trimming stripped 2 bases from V and 0 bases from J, with 5 bases between. The CDR3 has 14 residues. Germline values: CDR1 SGHRS, CDR2 YFSETQ.

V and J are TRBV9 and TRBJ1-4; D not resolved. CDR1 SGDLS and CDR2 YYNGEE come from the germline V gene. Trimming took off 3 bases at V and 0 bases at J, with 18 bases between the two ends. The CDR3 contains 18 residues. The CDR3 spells CASSAGPGMAATNEKLFF. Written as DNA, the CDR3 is TGTGCCAGCAGCGCCGGTCCGGGGATGGCAGCAACTAATGAAAAACTGTTTTTT.

The CDR3 loop reads CASSLGTRGYNEQFF. Written as DNA, the CDR3 is TGTGCCAGCAGCTTAGGGACAAGGGGGTACAATGAGCAGTTCTTC. J is TRBJ2-1 and V is TRBV11-2; TRBD1 might be the D (6 bases). V was trimmed by 1 base and J by 4 bases, leaving 11 bases between them. This CDR3 is built from 15 residues. The germline gives CDR1 SGHAT, CDR2 FQNNGV.

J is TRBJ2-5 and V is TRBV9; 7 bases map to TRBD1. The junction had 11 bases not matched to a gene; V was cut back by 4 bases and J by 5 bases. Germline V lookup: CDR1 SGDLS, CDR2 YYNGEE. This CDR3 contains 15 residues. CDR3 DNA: TGTGCCAGCAGCCCGTCGAGACAGGGATGGGAGACCCAGTACTTC. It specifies CASSPSRQGWETQYF. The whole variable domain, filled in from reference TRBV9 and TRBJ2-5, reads DSGVTQTPKHLITATGQRVTLRCSPRSGDLSVYWYQQSLDQGLQFLIQYYNGEERAKGNILERFSAQQFPDLHSELNLSSLELGDSALYFCASSPSRQGWETQYFGPGTRLLVL.

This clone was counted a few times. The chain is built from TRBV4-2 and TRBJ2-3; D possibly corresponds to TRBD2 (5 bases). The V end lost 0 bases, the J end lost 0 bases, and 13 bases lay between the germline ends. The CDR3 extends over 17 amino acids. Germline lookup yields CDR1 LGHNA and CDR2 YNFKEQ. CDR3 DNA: TGTGCCAGCAGCCAAGACCTTCGAGCGGCTAGCACAGATACGCAGTATTTT. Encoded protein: CASSQDLRAASTDTQYF.

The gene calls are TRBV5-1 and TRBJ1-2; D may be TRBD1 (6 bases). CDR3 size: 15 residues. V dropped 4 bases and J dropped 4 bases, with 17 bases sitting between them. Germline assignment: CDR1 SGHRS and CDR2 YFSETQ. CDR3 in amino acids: CASSENQGSVYGYTF. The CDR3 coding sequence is TGCGCCAGCAGCGAGAACCAGGGGTCCGTCTATGGCTACACCTTC.

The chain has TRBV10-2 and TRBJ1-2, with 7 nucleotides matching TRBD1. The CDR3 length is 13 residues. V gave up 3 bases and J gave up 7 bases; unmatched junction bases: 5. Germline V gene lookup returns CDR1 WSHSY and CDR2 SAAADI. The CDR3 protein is CASSEIQGSGYTF. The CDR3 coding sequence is TGCGCCAGCAGTGAAATACAGGGGAGTGGCTACACCTTC.